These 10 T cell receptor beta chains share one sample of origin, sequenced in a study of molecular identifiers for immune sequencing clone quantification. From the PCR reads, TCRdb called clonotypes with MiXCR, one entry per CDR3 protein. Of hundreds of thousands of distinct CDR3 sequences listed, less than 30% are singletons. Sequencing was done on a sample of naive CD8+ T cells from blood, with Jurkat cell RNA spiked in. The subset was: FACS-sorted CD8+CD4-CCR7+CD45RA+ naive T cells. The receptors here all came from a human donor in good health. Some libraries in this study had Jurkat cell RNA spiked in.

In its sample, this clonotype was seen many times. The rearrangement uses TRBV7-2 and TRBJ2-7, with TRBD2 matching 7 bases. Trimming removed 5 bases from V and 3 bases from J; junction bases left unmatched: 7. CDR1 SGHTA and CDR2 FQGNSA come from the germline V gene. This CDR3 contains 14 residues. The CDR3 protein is CASSPGTNHYEQYF. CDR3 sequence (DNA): TGTGCCAGCAGCCCAGGGACTAACCACTACGAGCAGTACTTC. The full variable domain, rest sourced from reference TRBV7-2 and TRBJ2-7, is GAGVSQSPSNKVTEKGKDVELRCDPISGHTALYWYRQSLGQGLEFLIYFQGNSAPDKSGLPSDRFSAERTGGSVSTLTIQRTQQEDSAVYLCASSPGTNHYEQYFGPGTRLTVT.

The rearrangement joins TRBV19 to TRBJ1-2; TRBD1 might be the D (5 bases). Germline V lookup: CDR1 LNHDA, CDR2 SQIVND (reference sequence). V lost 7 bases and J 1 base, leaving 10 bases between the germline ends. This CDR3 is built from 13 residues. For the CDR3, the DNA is TGTGCCAGTACCATCGGGGGTAACTATGGCTACACCTTC. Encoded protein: CASTIGGNYGYTF.

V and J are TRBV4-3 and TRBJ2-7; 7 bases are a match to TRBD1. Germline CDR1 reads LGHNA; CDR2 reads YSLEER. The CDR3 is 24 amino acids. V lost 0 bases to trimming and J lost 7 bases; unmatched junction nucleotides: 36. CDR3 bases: TGCGCCAGCAGCCAAGATGTCCTTTCAGCAATTAAGCCGGGACAGCCGAAGCTTGAGGAGGAGCAGTACTTC. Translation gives CASSQDVLSAIKPGQPKLEEEQYF.

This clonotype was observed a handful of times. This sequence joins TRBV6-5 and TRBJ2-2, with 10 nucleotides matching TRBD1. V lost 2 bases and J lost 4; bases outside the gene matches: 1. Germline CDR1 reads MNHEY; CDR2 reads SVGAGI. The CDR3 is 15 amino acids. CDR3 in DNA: TGTGCCAGCAGTTACGGGACAGGGGCCACCGGGGAGCTGTTTTTT. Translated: CASSYGTGATGELFF.

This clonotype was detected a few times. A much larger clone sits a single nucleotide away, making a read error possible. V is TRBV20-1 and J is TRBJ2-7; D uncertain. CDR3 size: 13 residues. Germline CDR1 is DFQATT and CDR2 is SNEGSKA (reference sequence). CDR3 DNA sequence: TGCGGTGCTTCCCGTGTTTCGGGCTACGAGCAGTACTTC. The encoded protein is CGASRVSGYEQYF.

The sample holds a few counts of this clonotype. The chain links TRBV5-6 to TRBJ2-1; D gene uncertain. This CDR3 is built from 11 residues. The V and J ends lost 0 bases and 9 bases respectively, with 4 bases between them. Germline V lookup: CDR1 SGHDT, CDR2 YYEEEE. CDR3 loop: CASSLAPEQFF. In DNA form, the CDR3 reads TGTGCCAGCAGCTTGGCCCCTGAGCAGTTCTTC.

The DNA for the CDR3 is TGTGCCAGCAGTGAAACCGGGACTGGCGGGAAACCCGCGAACACCGGGGAGCTGTTTTTT. Protein product: CASSETGTGGKPANTGELFF. The chain couples TRBV2 to TRBJ2-2; D is perhaps TRBD2 (6 bases). Germline V lookup: CDR1 SNHLY, CDR2 FYNNEI. Trimming took off 2 bases at V and 0 bases at J, with 22 bases between the two ends. This CDR3 spans 20 amino acids.

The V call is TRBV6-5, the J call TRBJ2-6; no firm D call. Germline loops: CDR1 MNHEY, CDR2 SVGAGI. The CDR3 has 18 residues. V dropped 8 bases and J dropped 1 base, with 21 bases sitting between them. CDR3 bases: TGTGCCAGCGGCTCTAACCAGGTGACTGGTTCTGGGGCCAACGTCCTGACTTTC. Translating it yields CASGSNQVTGSGANVLTF.

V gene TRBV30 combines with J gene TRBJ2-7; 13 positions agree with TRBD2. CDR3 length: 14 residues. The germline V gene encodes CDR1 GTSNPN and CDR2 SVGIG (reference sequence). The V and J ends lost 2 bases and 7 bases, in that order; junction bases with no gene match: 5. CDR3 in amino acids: CAWSPGLAGSEQYF. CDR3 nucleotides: TGTGCCTGGAGTCCGGGACTAGCGGGATCGGAGCAGTACTTC.

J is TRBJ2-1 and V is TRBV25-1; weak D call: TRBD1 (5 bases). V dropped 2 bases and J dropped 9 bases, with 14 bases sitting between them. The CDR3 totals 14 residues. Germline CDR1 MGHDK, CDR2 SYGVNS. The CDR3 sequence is CASSENGAGSEQFF. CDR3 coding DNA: TGTGCCAGCAGTGAAAATGGGGCTGGAAGTGAGCAGTTCTTC.